This T cell receptor beta chain was identified in a study of human T cells and chemical hapten exposure. Study summary: Per-sample TCR yields varied mainly from small pooled library volume differences.

Broader study findings: No alteration of TCRs above 1 in 1000 frequency was seen with DPC sensitization.

Germline loops: CDR1 LGHDT, CDR2 YNNKEL (reference sequence). V lost 7 bases, J lost 5 bases, and 9 bases stayed unmatched. The CDR3 is 15 amino acids. The table lists this clonotype with many counts. Antigen specificity is unknown. Extraction yielded total RNA from whole blood (unfractionated). Each cDNA molecule in the library carried unique molecular identifiers. TCRdb ran MiXCR on the 5' RACE reads and lists one entry per CDR3 protein. The sample records some 150,000 distinct CDR3 sequences, 3.5% to 5% being singletons. This chain links TRBV3-1 with TRBJ2-3; TRBD2 aligns across 10 bases. The sequence came from a female donor in good health. This CDR3 is CASNQAGGQVDTQYF. In DNA, the CDR3 is TGTGCCAGCAATCAAGCGGGGGGGCAAGTAGATACGCAGTATTTT.